Listed below are T cell receptor beta chains from one sample, sequenced in a study of vaccination and CD4 T cells after COVID-19. Their antigens are not known. TCRdb redid the calling of the PCR reads with MiXCR, one entry per CDR3 protein. The table lists 15,000 or so distinct CDR3 sequences, around 48% of them singletons. Input material: CD4+ T cells from blood, cultured in vitro. The receptors shown here come from a human donor who had recovered from COVID-19. Each CDR3 is given with its conserved first and last residue. D genes are given only for firm matches. Where a row states a size, it is once, few, many or the class of an expanded clone; other rows omit it.

J: TRBJ1-2; V: TRBV2; D: .; size: few; DNA: TGTGCCAGCAGCAGGGACGTTTCTAACTATGGCTACACCTTC; CDR3: CASSRDVSNYGYTF
J: TRBJ1-2; V: TRBV29-1; D: .; size: .; DNA: TGCAGCGTTGAAGAGAGAGGCGGCTACACCTTC; CDR3: CSVEERGGYTF
J: TRBJ1-6; V: TRBV4-3; D: .; size: .; DNA: TGCGCCAGCAGCCAAGATTGGGCTTTAGGGAATTCACCCCTCCACTTT; CDR3: CASSQDWALGNSPLHF
J: TRBJ2-1; V: TRBV5-1; D: TRBD2; size: few; DNA: TGCGCCAGCAGCTGGGGGACTACTAATGAGCAGTTCTTC; CDR3: CASSWGTTNEQFF
J: TRBJ1-5; V: TRBV19; D: .; size: once; DNA: TGTGCCAGTAGTATAGATCGGGGTTACGGACAGCCCCAGCATTTT; CDR3: CASSIDRGYGQPQHF
J: TRBJ2-7; V: TRBV6-1; D: .; size: .; DNA: TGTGCCAGCAGCCCGCGTCCGAGGGGAGGAAGATCCGAGCAGTACTTC; CDR3: CASSPRPRGGRSEQYF
J: TRBJ2-2; V: TRBV7-7; D: .; size: few; DNA: TGTGCTAGCGGAGGGACAGCCACCGGGGAGCTGTTTTTT; CDR3: CASGGTATGELFF
J: TRBJ2-1; V: TRBV7-3; D: TRBD2; size: .; DNA: TGTGCCAGCAGCGCCTCGGGGGGGCGAAATGAGCAGTTCTTC; CDR3: CASSASGGRNEQFF
J: TRBJ2-5; V: TRBV30; D: TRBD1; size: .; DNA: TGTGCCTGGAGAAAAGGGGGCTCGGAGACCCAGTACTTC; CDR3: CAWRKGGSETQYF
J: TRBJ2-7; V: TRBV20-1; D: .; size: .; DNA: TGCAGTGCTAGGACGGGGCTCGAGCAGTACTTC; CDR3: CSARTGLEQYF
J: TRBJ2-7; V: TRBV27; D: .; size: .; DNA: TGTGCCAGCAGTTTAGAACGGGGAGGTACGCAGTACTTC; CDR3: CASSLERGGTQYF
J: TRBJ1-5; V: TRBV7-9; D: .; size: few; DNA: TGTGCCAGCAGCTTGGGGGGGGTACAGCATTTT; CDR3: CASSLGGVQHF
J: TRBJ1-1; V: TRBV7-9; D: .; size: .; DNA: TGTGCCAGCAGCTTCAGTGGACAGACGAACACTGAAGCTTTCTTT; CDR3: CASSFSGQTNTEAFF
J: TRBJ1-5; V: TRBV4-1; D: TRBD1; size: few; DNA: TGCGCCAGCAGCCAAGGACAGGGGGCAGCCAATCAGCCCCAGCATTTT; CDR3: CASSQGQGAANQPQHF
J: TRBJ2-5; V: TRBV19; D: .; size: .; DNA: TGTGCCAGTAGTGGCCCAGGAAAATCCCAGTACTTC; CDR3: CASSGPGKSQYF
J: TRBJ2-3; V: TRBV18; D: .; size: .; DNA: TGTGCCAGCGACGCAGCAGCGGGTTCAGATACGCAGTATTTT; CDR3: CASDAAAGSDTQYF
J: TRBJ2-5; V: TRBV7-9; D: .; size: few; DNA: TGTGCCAGCAGCTTATTATTGGAGAGACAAGAGACCCAGTACTTC; CDR3: CASSLLLERQETQYF
J: TRBJ2-1; V: TRBV20-1; D: .; size: .; DNA: TGCAGTGCTAGAGACCCCCGTTTTCCGGGGAGCTACAATGAGCAGTTCTTC; CDR3: CSARDPRFPGSYNEQFF
J: TRBJ1-3; V: TRBV20-1; D: .; size: few; DNA: TGCAGTGCTAGCGGGGGGTACTCTGGAAACACCATATATTTT; CDR3: CSASGGYSGNTIYF
J: TRBJ2-6; V: TRBV18; D: .; size: .; DNA: TGTGCCAGCTCACAGGGGACTGGGGCCAACGTCCTGACTTTC; CDR3: CASSQGTGANVLTF
J: TRBJ2-1; V: TRBV20-1; D: .; size: few; DNA: TGCAGTGCTAGCGGAGGGTCGGTATACAATGAGCAGTTCTTC; CDR3: CSASGGSVYNEQFF
J: TRBJ2-5; V: TRBV7-3; D: TRBD1; size: .; DNA: TGTGCCAGCAGCTCCACAGGGGTACAACAAGAGACCCAGTACTTC; CDR3: CASSSTGVQQETQYF
J: TRBJ2-7; V: TRBV11-2; D: TRBD1; size: .; DNA: TGTGCCAGCAGCTTGAGGACAGGGGGCTCCTACGAGCAGTACTTC; CDR3: CASSLRTGGSYEQYF
J: TRBJ1-2; V: TRBV27; D: .; size: few; DNA: TGTGCCAGCAGTTCGTCCACGGGAGGCTACACCTTC; CDR3: CASSSSTGGYTF
J: TRBJ1-5; V: TRBV7-8; D: TRBD1; size: .; DNA: TGTGCCAGCAGCTTGCTGACAGGGAGCAATCAGCCCCAGCATTTT; CDR3: CASSLLTGSNQPQHF
J: TRBJ2-2; V: TRBV2; D: TRBD1; size: .; DNA: TGTGCCAGCAGTGATGGGACAGGGGTGGGCACCGGGGAGCTGTTTTTT; CDR3: CASSDGTGVGTGELFF
J: TRBJ2-7; V: TRBV5-6; D: .; size: .; DNA: TGTGCCAGCAGCTTGTACGGAGCGATTACCTACGAGCAGTACTTC; CDR3: CASSLYGAITYEQYF
J: TRBJ2-7; V: TRBV7-9; D: .; size: .; DNA: TGTGCCAGCAGCTTAGGAGGTCCGTACGAGCAGTACTTC; CDR3: CASSLGGPYEQYF
J: TRBJ2-1; V: TRBV7-7; D: TRBD1; size: few; DNA: TGTGCTAGCAGCCAAGGGGGCTCCAACAATGAGCAGTTCTTC; CDR3: CASSQGGSNNEQFF
J: TRBJ1-2; V: TRBV12-3/TRBV12-4; D: TRBD1; size: .; DNA: TGTGCCAGCAGTTTAAGCAGGGGGGCCATTTATGGCTACACCTTC; CDR3: CASSLSRGAIYGYTF
J: TRBJ1-3; V: TRBV11-3; D: .; size: .; DNA: TGTGCCAGCAGCTCGGCCGGAAACACCATATATTTT; CDR3: CASSSAGNTIYF